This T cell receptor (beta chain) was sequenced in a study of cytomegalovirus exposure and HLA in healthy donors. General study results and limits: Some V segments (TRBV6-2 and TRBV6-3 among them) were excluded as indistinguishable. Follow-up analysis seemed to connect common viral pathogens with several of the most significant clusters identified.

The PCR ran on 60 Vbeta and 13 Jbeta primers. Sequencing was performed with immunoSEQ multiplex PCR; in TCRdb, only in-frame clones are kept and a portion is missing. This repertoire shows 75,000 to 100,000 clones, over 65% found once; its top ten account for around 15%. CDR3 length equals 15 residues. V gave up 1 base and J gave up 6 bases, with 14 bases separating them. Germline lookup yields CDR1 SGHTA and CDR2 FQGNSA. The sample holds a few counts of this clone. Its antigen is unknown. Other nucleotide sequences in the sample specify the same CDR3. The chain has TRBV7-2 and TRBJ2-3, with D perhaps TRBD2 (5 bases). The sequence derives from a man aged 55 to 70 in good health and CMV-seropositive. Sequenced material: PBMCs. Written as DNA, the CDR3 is TGTGCCAGCAGCTTAGGGGCAGATCCGGGGGATACGCAGTATTTT. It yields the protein CASSLGADPGDTQYF.